This entry is about one T cell receptor (beta chain). This specimen belongs to a study of control samples from healthy donors and cancer patients. Method: immunoSEQ multiplex PCR; TCRdb's copy keeps in-frame clones and lacks some. There are roughly 160,000 clones in the sample; 88% occur only once, and approximately 4.9% lies in the top ten. Trimming removed 7 bases from V and 10 bases from J, with 19 bases in between. Germline lookup yields CDR1 MNHEY and CDR2 SVGAGI. The CDR3 is made up of 14 amino acids. Sequenced material: blood. The J gene is TRBJ1-4, the V gene TRBV6-5, with D uncertain. The receptor was derived from a woman in her twenties or thirties in good health. The CDR3 here is CASTNGRIVGKLFF. CDR3 coding DNA: TGTGCCAGCACCAACGGGAGGATCGTCGGAAAACTGTTTTTT.